This note documents a single T cell receptor (beta chain) sequence. Its antigen is not yet known. Per-nucleotide qualities are absent, and no much larger clonotype sits a single base away. The sample belongs to a study of blood T cell repertoires in COVID-19 (dated by TCRdb to the early 2020s). The study in broad terms: Collaborator samples came from the United States, Italy and Spain and covered acute and convalescent phases of COVID-19. The material from the prospective study consisted of cDNA or gDNA derived from T cells, B-cell-depleted T cells, or PBMCs. Deeply sampled blood TCRbeta repertoires from subjects exposed to, actively infected with, or recovered from COVID-19 were included in the dataset. The repertoires were released in a freely available public database meant as a resource for research on the immune response to SARS-CoV-2. Samples came from the ongoing ImmuneRACE study (first 160 participants) plus 1,254 subjects from 6 global collaborators. The sample metadata nearly always contained a de-identified subject ID, COVID-19 status, age in years and sex. Where HLA class I and class II types were available, the types were taken from metadata supplied by the sample provider, not from assay-based typing.

Collaborating institutions collected whole blood in K2EDTA tubes following their own protocols. For TCRbeta analysis, collaborator samples were shipped as frozen whole blood, as isolated PBMCs, or as DNA extracted from either sample type. Including cysteine and phenylalanine, the CDR3 has 15 amino acids. Only the CDR3 DNA stays, 45 bases, in frame from base 1. CDR1 and CDR2 are drawn from the germline V gene: LGHNA, YSLEER. Trimming accounts for 3 bases at V and 5 bases at J, while the number of junction bases matched to no gene is 5. Study-level results and caveats: The quantity of clinical and demographic metadata differed by source and by participant and was supplied without curation.

TCRbeta CDR3 regions were amplified from genomic DNA by means of the immunoSEQ Assay, a bias-controlled multiplex PCR. On the authors' methods: The number of nucleated cells in each sample was estimated from the amplification of reference gene primers within the assay. To quantify the absolute abundance of each unique TCRbeta CDR3 rearrangement, sequence reads were collapsed and filtered. For each sample, productive Simpson clonality was calculated as the square root of Simpson's diversity index across productive rearrangements. TCRdb carries this immuneACCESS record with in-frame sequences only. Its versions omit some clonotypes, under half of them owing to an unresolved V gene in the studies checked, with the rest unexplained. V, J and clone size are those of that table, while D and trimming were read from the DNA. Here the sample has 130,000 to 150,000 clones; roughly 84% occur a single time. The top ten clones comprise 2% to 3% of the sample.

The sample comprised peripheral blood. The chain couples TRBV4-3 to TRBJ1-1, with 11 junctional bases fitting TRBD1. The sequence came from a human donor with acute or convalescent COVID-19. The donor label of this sample is uncertain. The DNA sequence follows: TGCGCCAGCAGCCAGATCGGACAGGGGGCAACTGAAGCTTTCTTT. Its product reads: CASSQIGQGATEAFF.